This TCR beta chain was found in a study of monozygotic twins with cystic fibrosis. General observations from the study: Low clonality (median around 0.0095) suggested a mostly naive repertoire. Nucleotide-identical clonotype sharing was significantly higher within monozygotic CF twin pairs than between unrelated CF individuals. J usage was most co-twin-similar in 8 of 16 pairs, V in 13.

The protocol was immunoSEQ multiplex PCR, while the TCRdb copy is restricted to in-frame clones and leaves out a portion. This table holds around 26,000 clones, 96% found once. The CDR3 runs to 15 residues. Losses at the gene ends were 1 base for V and 7 bases for J; bases not matched to a gene: 6. In germline, CDR1 is MNHEY, CDR2 SMNVEV (reference sequence). This clone was picked up one time. The antigen is unknown. The sequenced sample was blood. This sequence joins TRBV27 and TRBJ2-1; TRBD2 matches at 8 bases. The clonotype was recovered from a girl aged 2 to 10 with cystic fibrosis. The CDR3 loop reads CASSLFLAGLNEQFF. Written as DNA, the CDR3 is TGTGCCAGCAGTTTATTCCTAGCGGGCTTGAATGAGCAGTTCTTC.